One sample yielded the 26 T cell receptor beta chains listed below, sequenced in a study of early T cells in non-severe SARS-CoV-2 infection. TCRdb recomputed calls from the 5' RACE reads with MiXCR, one row per CDR3 protein. The sample contains about 39,000 distinct CDR3 sequences, roughly 5% of which appear only once. The sample comprised whole blood. The receptors here all came from an adult who was a healthcare worker with PCR-confirmed SARS-CoV-2 infection or an uninfected control (not recorded which).

This clonotype came up many times. This chain uses TRBV11-2 with TRBJ2-2, with TRBD2 identical over 8 bases. This CDR3 comprises 15 residues. The junction had 4 bases not matched to a gene; V was cut back by 4 bases and J by 3 bases. Germline CDR1 and CDR2: SGHAT and FQNNGV. The CDR3 nucleotides are TGTGCCAGCAGCTCAATTAGCGGGGACACCGGGGAGCTGTTTTTT. The encoded protein is CASSSISGDTGELFF.

This clonotype was detected ten times or more. This rearrangement joins TRBV21-1 to TRBJ1-5. TRBV21-1 is a pseudogene. The CDR3 totals 14 residues. DNA of the CDR3: TGTGCCAGCAGCCTTGGAGGGATCAATCAGCCCCAGCATTTT. It specifies CASSLGGINQPQHF.

This clonotype came up a few times. The V call is TRBV5-1, the J call TRBJ2-5, with D perhaps assigned TRBD1 or TRBD2 (5 bases each). CDR3 length equals 18 residues. Germline CDR1 and CDR2: SGHRS and YFSETQ. V dropped 1 base and J dropped 5 bases, with 24 bases sitting between them. CDR3 residues: CASSLSRFSEGLLETQYF. The CDR3 nucleotides are TGCGCCAGCAGCTTGAGCCGTTTCTCCGAGGGGCTATTGGAGACCCAGTACTTC.

This clonotype turned up a few times. The V gene is TRBV12-3 or TRBV12-4, the J gene TRBJ2-7; TRBD2 is a possible D gene (5 bases). This CDR3 has 14 residues. V lost 5 bases to trimming and J lost 4 bases, with 15 bases between them. The CDR3 is CASSGRRAGYEQYF. CDR3 DNA: TGTGCCAGCAGTGGAAGGCGGGCCGGGTACGAGCAGTACTTC.

The table lists this clonotype with many counts. This chain links TRBV20-1 with TRBJ2-7, with unresolved D. V lost 4 bases and J lost 4, with 2 bases in between. This CDR3 spans 9 amino acids. Germline V gene lookup returns CDR1 DFQATT and CDR2 SNEGSKA (reference sequence). This CDR3 is CSANYEQYF. CDR3 nucleotides: TGCAGTGCTAATTACGAGCAGTACTTC.

The gene calls are TRBV6-6 and TRBJ1-2; D is ambiguous. The V end was cut by 7 bases, the J end by 3 bases, with 6 bases between. This CDR3 is built from 11 residues. Germline V gene sequence: CDR1 MNHNY, CDR2 SVGAGI (reference sequence). This chain's CDR3 is CASKADYGYTF. In DNA form, the CDR3 reads TGTGCCAGCAAGGCGGACTATGGCTACACCTTC.

This clonotype has a count of ten or more. Here the CDR3 reads CSVQGVFGNTIYF. The CDR3 bases are TGCAGCGTCCAGGGGGTTTTCGGAAACACCATATATTTT. The genes are TRBV29-1 and TRBJ1-3, with 7 positions matching TRBD1. V dropped 6 bases and J dropped 4; count of bases not matched to a gene: 6. Germline V gene sequence: CDR1 SQVTM, CDR2 ANQGSEA. This CDR3 spans 13 amino acids. The full variable domain, completed using reference TRBV29-1 and TRBJ1-3, is SAVISQKPSRDICQRGTSLTIQCQVDSQVTMMFWYRQQPGQSLTLIATANQGSEATYESGFVIDKFPISRPNLTFSTLTVSNMSPEDSSIYLCSVQGVFGNTIYFGEGSWLTVV.

The table lists this clonotype with a few counts. The rearrangement uses TRBV3-1 and TRBJ2-1; 8 nucleotides agree with TRBD2. The J segment lost 4 bases and the V segment lost 4 bases, leaving 0 bases of the junction unmatched. Germline-derived CDR1 and CDR2 are LGHDT and YNNKEL (reference sequence). There are 13 residues in the CDR3. The CDR3 region is CASSLAGYNEQFF. The CDR3, as DNA: TGTGCCAGCAGCCTAGCGGGGTACAATGAGCAGTTCTTC.

This clonotype was seen repeatedly, ten times or more. The V and J genes are TRBV29-1 and TRBJ1-2; TRBD1 matches 8 bases. The CDR3 totals 13 residues. J lost 4 bases, V lost 5 bases, and 6 bases had no gene match. Germline lookup yields CDR1 SQVTM and CDR2 ANQGSEA. The CDR3 reads CSVYGQGPYGYTF. Written as DNA, the CDR3 is TGCAGCGTTTACGGACAGGGTCCCTATGGCTACACCTTC.

V and J are TRBV3-1 and TRBJ2-7, with D unclear. Trimming cost V 2 bases and J 6 bases, with 11 bases left between them. This CDR3 comprises 13 residues. Germline V gene data show CDR1 as LGHDT and CDR2 as YNNKEL (reference sequence). CDR3 sequence: CASSQNVIGEQYF. For the CDR3, the DNA is TGTGCCAGCAGCCAAAACGTGATAGGCGAGCAGTACTTC.

At least ten counts were recorded for this clonotype. The genes are TRBV9 and TRBJ1-6; D is undetermined. In germline, CDR1 is SGDLS, CDR2 YYNGEE. V was shortened by 2 bases and J by 0 bases, with 6 bases between the two germline ends. CDR3 length equals 15 residues. The CDR3 here is CASSVSGSYNSPLHF. The CDR3 DNA reads TGTGCCAGCAGCGTTAGTGGCTCCTATAATTCACCCCTCCACTTT.

The rearrangement joins TRBV19 to TRBJ2-3; 8 nucleotides align to TRBD1. Germline trimming cut 3 bases from V and 2 bases from J; bases unmatched to any gene: 4. Germline V gene sequence: CDR1 LNHDA, CDR2 SQIVND (reference sequence). This CDR3 contains 15 residues. The CDR3: CASSIWQGATDTQYF. CDR3 bases: TGTGCCAGTAGTATTTGGCAGGGGGCCACAGATACGCAGTATTTT.

About this clonotype itself: A read error is possible here, since a much larger clone lies one base away. Without the conserved terminal phenylalanine or tryptophan, this CDR3 likely stems from a read error. CDR3 bases: TGCGCCAGCAGCTTGGACGGGAGGGGCGACGAGCAGTACTAC. Translated, it gives CASSLDGRGDEQYY. The genes are TRBV5-1 and TRBJ2-7; TRBD2 matches at 8 bases. Unmatched junction bases numbered 4, after V lost 0 bases and J lost 5 bases. This CDR3 has 14 amino acids. Germline assignment: CDR1 SGHRS and CDR2 YFSETQ.

In its sample, this clonotype was seen many times. The rearrangement links TRBV7-6 to TRBJ1-6; a weak D match, TRBD1 (6 bases). The CDR3 has 13 residues. Per germline, CDR1 SGHVS and CDR2 FNYEAQ. Deletions cut 5 bases from V and 7 bases from J, with 9 bases between. The CDR3 sequence: CASSLGQNSPLHF. In nucleotides, the CDR3 is TGTGCCAGCAGCCTGGGACAAAATTCACCCCTCCACTTT.

Many counts were recorded for this clonotype. CDR3 sequence reads: CASSYRVAATSTDTQYF. Here the CDR3 DNA reads TGTGCCAGCAGTTACAGGGTGGCGGCAACTAGCACAGATACGCAGTATTTT. The chain recombines TRBV27 with TRBJ2-3, with D possibly TRBD1 on 6 matching bases. Germline V gives CDR1 MNHEY, CDR2 SMNVEV (reference sequence). The length of the CDR3 is 17 residues. Trimming cost V 4 bases and J 0 bases, with 17 bases left between them.

This clonotype was seen ten or more times. V usage is TRBV27 and J usage is TRBJ2-7; 7 bases are a match to TRBD2. Per germline, CDR1 MNHEY and CDR2 SMNVEV (reference sequence). The CDR3 loop spans 15 amino acids. V gave up 5 bases and J gave up 6 bases; unmatched junction bases: 13. CDR3 nucleotides: TGTGCCAGCAGTCCCAAGGGGAGGGACCCAAGCGAGCAGTACTTC. The encoded protein is CASSPKGRDPSEQYF.

This clonotype turned up a few times. The chain employs TRBV19 and TRBJ2-2; no clear D. The CDR3 extends over 15 amino acids. Germline CDR1 LNHDA, CDR2 SQIVND (reference sequence). Trimming took off 6 bases at V and 1 base at J, with 12 bases between the two ends. CDR3 sequence reads: CASRHQKMNTGELFF. Here the CDR3 DNA reads TGTGCCAGTAGACACCAAAAGATGAACACCGGGGAGCTGTTTTTT.

The sample holds many counts of this clonotype. In DNA, the CDR3 is TGTGCCAGCAGCTTAGAACAGAACACTGAAGCTTTCTTT. Encoded protein: CASSLEQNTEAFF. This chain joins TRBV7-2 and TRBJ1-1, with D unresolved. Germline V gene sequence: CDR1 SGHTA, CDR2 FQGNSA. V lost 1 base and J lost 1, with 4 bases in between. The CDR3 length is 13 residues.

This clonotype was seen many times. The chain uses TRBV9 and TRBJ1-6; D is undetermined. Per the germline V gene, CDR1 is SGDLS and CDR2 is YYNGEE. This CDR3 has 13 residues. Trimming stripped 3 bases from V and 10 bases from J, with 11 bases between. CDR3 in amino acids: CASSGEGRSPLHF. DNA of the CDR3: TGTGCCAGCAGCGGAGAGGGTCGATCACCCCTCCACTTT.

The chain links TRBV12-3 or TRBV12-4 to TRBJ1-3; D uncertain. V was trimmed by 3 bases and J by 4 bases, leaving 4 bases between them. This CDR3 is built from 12 residues. The DNA of the CDR3 is TGTGCCAGCAGTTTTGACGGAAACACCATATATTTT. Residues: CASSFDGNTIYF.

The chain couples TRBV14 to TRBJ1-5; D possibly corresponds to TRBD1 (5 bases). Per germline, CDR1 SGHDN and CDR2 FVKESK. This CDR3 has 13 amino acids. Between the trimmed V and J ends, which lost 1 base and 5 bases, there was a span of 6 bases. CDR3 loop: CASSQGTYQPQHF. The CDR3 nucleotides are TGTGCCAGCAGCCAAGGGACATATCAGCCCCAGCATTTT.

This clonotype was counted only a few times. The V gene is TRBV29-1, the J gene TRBJ2-3; 11 bases map to TRBD2. The CDR3 extends over 16 amino acids. Germline V gives CDR1 SQVTM, CDR2 ANQGSEA. The junction had 11 bases not matched to a gene; V was cut back by 3 bases and J by 6 bases. The CDR3 sequence is CSVEDGLAGRSDTQYF. CDR3 sequence (DNA): TGCAGCGTTGAGGACGGACTAGCGGGTAGATCCGATACGCAGTATTTT.

This clonotype was picked up many times. The rearrangement joins TRBV9 to TRBJ2-1; D is unclear. CDR3 size: 14 residues. Germline values: CDR1 SGDLS, CDR2 YYNGEE. The V and J ends lost 0 bases and 2 bases respectively, with 6 bases between them. The CDR3 loop is CASSVGSPYNEQFF. CDR3 sequence (DNA): TGTGCCAGCAGCGTAGGGAGCCCCTACAATGAGCAGTTCTTC.

This clonotype was seen ten or more times. Here the CDR3 DNA reads TGTGCCAGCAGCTCTAGCGGGGGGGCCTACAATGAGCAGTTCTTC. Protein: CASSSSGGAYNEQFF. The chain links TRBV7-2 to TRBJ2-1; 12 bases map to TRBD2. This CDR3 region has 15 residues. CDR1 and CDR2 from the germline V gene are SGHTA and FQGNSA. J gave up 2 bases and V 4 bases, and 0 bases lay outside the gene matches.

In this sample, this clonotype is medium-sized. This chain joins TRBV7-3 and TRBJ2-1; 13 bases agree with TRBD2. In germline, CDR1 is SGHTA, CDR2 FQGTGA. CDR3 length equals 15 residues. After removal of 4 bases from V and 5 bases from J, the junction contained 2 bases not matched to a gene. This chain's CDR3 is CASSWGLAGNNEQFF. CDR3 nucleotide sequence: TGTGCCAGCAGCTGGGGACTAGCGGGAAACAATGAGCAGTTCTTC. Drawing the rest from reference TRBV7-3 and TRBJ2-1, the complete variable domain is GAGVSQTPSNKVTEKGKYVELRCDPISGHTALYWYRQSLGQGPEFLIYFQGTGAADDSGLPNDRFFAVRPEGSVSTLKIQRTERGDSAVYLCASSWGLAGNNEQFFGPGTRLTVL.

The chain joins TRBV6-6 to TRBJ2-1, with D possibly being TRBD2 (5 bases). Germline V CDR1 and CDR2: MNHNY, SVGAGI (reference sequence). This CDR3 region has 12 residues. Trimming took 5 bases from V and 8 from J, leaving 10 bases between them. The CDR3: CASSITRDEQFF. The CDR3 DNA follows: TGTGCCAGCAGTATCACTAGGGATGAGCAGTTCTTC.